Sequencing of this T cell receptor (beta chain) was carried out in a study of blood T cell repertoires in COVID-19. Here immunoSEQ multiplex PCR was the method, and the copy in TCRdb shows in-frame clones only, minus some. The sample shows over 100,000 clones, about nine tenths of them seen only once. CDR3 size: 15 residues. The V and J ends lost 5 bases and 4 bases, in that order; junction bases with no gene match: 8. Germline CDR1 is SGHAT and CDR2 is FQNNGV. The clonotype originates from a woman in her 50s with COVID-19, enrolled during active disease. Sequencing was performed on peripheral blood. The rearrangement links TRBV11-2 to TRBJ1-5; 7 nucleotides agree with TRBD1. The CDR3 nucleotides are TGTGCCAGCAGCCCACAAGGACAGGAGAATCAGCCCCAGCATTTT. Translating it yields CASSPQGQENQPQHF.